This TCR beta chain was captured in a study of T-cell reconstitution after alpha-beta-depleted transplantation in children. During its preparation, the TCRbeta library received unique molecular identifiers. One entry per CDR3 protein results from TCRdb running MiXCR on the PCR reads. There are 150,000 to 200,000 distinct CDR3 sequences in the sample; about 6% occur only once, and roughly 4.5% lies in the top ten. At least ten counts were recorded for this clonotype. The trim removed 5 bases at V and 5 bases at J, leaving 9 bases unmatched. CDR3 length equals 15 residues. The germline V gene encodes CDR1 SGHVS and CDR2 FQNEAQ.

This TCR came from a girl younger than two with combined immunodeficiency, due to receive a stem cell transplant. The sample here was PBMCs, taken before TCRalphabeta/CD19-depleted stem cell transplant. The chain combines TRBV7-8 with TRBJ1-1; 9 nucleotides match TRBD1. Here the CDR3 DNA reads TGTGCCAGCAGCCCACCGACAGGGGGGGATACTGAAGCTTTCTTT. It is translated as CASSPPTGGDTEAFF.